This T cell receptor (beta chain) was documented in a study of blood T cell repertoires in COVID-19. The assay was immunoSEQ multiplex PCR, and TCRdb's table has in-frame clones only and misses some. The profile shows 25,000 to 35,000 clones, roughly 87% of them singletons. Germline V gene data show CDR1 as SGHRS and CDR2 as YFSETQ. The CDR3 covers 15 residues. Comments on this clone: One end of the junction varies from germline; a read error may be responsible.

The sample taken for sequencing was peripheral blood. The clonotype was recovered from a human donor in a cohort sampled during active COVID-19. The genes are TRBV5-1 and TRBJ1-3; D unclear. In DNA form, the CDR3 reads TGCGCTAGCAAAGAGGGTATTACCTCTGGAAACACCATATATTTT. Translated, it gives CASKEGITSGNTIYF.